Listed below are T cell receptor beta chains from one sample, sequenced in a study of a mutant IDH1 vaccine in newly diagnosed glioma. Using immunoSEQ multiplex PCR, the repertoire was profiled, and TCRdb retains in-frame clones only, with some absent. Among roughly 71,000 clones listed, approximately 83% were seen once. The specimen comprised PBMCs, sampled from a glioma patient treated with radiotherapy, temozolomide or both. All receptors derive from a man aged 25-45 years with glioma. CDR3s include the opening cysteine and the closing phenylalanine or tryptophan. The D gene is left open where the match is weak. A clone size is listed for some rows: how often the clone was seen (once, few, many), or a class if it is expanded.

D gene	V gene	clone size	J gene	CDR3 DNA	CDR3 protein
TRBD1	TRBV29-1	-	TRBJ1-2	TGCAGCGTTTGGTCCAGGGGGGAGACTAACTATGGCTACACCTTC	CSVWSRGETNYGYTF
-	TRBV28	-	TRBJ1-1	TGTGCCAGCACCTCCCCCCCCAGGGGTGAAACTGAAGCTTTCTTT	CASTSPPRGETEAFF
TRBD1	TRBV19	-	TRBJ2-7	TGTGCCAGTAGTTTCGGACAGGGCCTATTCTACGAGCAGTACTTC	CASSFGQGLFYEQYF
-	TRBV2	-	TRBJ2-3	TGTGCCAGCACCGGGGTCTGGGACAAGACCACAGATACGCAGTATTTT	CASTGVWDKTTDTQYF
-	TRBV7-6	-	TRBJ2-2	TGTGCCATCTCCCCAGGGCTTGCGAACACCGGGGAGCTGTTTTTT	CAISPGLANTGELFF
TRBD1	TRBV10-2	-	TRBJ2-1	TGCGCCAGCATGCGGGACAGGGGTTACAATGAGCAGTTCTTC	CASMRDRGYNEQFF
-	TRBV5-1	-	TRBJ1-6	TGCGCCAGCAGCTCGGACAGCACATCTTCACCCCTCCACTTT	CASSSDSTSSPLHF
TRBD1	TRBV27	-	TRBJ1-2	TGTGCCAGCAGTTCGGATGCAGGGGGCAGGTTGGGCTACACCTTC	CASSSDAGGRLGYTF
-	TRBV6-5	once	TRBJ1-6	TGTGCCAGCAGGCCAAACGACAGCGATTCACCCCTCCACTTT	CASRPNDSDSPLHF
-	TRBV2	-	TRBJ1-1	TGTGCCAGCAGTGTAGGGATCGGACAGTCGAGGCTCACTGAAGCTTTCTTT	CASSVGIGQSRLTEAFF
-	TRBV27	-	TRBJ1-4	TGTGTCACAGGGTGGAGGGGAGGCGAAAAACTGTTTTTT	CVTGWRGGEKLFF
-	TRBV10-3	few	TRBJ1-1	TGTGCCATCAATTACAGGGATGGGAACACTGAAGCTTTCTTT	CAINYRDGNTEAFF
-	TRBV4-1	-	TRBJ2-5	TGCGCCAGCAGCCAAGTGGATAGTGGGGAGACCCAGTACTTC	CASSQVDSGETQYF
TRBD1	TRBV27	-	TRBJ2-7	TGTGCCAGCAGCCCGACCGGACAGGCTTACCCACTTCCCTACGAGCAGTACTTC	CASSPTGQAYPLPYEQYF
TRBD1	TRBV9	once	TRBJ1-4	TGTGCCAGCAGCGCGTCCACCGACAGGGGCCCTAATGAAAAACTGTTTTTT	CASSASTDRGPNEKLFF
TRBD2	TRBV9	-	TRBJ2-3	TGTGCCAGCAGCCCCCGGCTAGCGGGGGGGAGCACAGATACGCAGTATTTT	CASSPRLAGGSTDTQYF
TRBD1	TRBV5-6	-	TRBJ2-7	TGTGCCAGCAGCGGTGCCGGGACAGGAGCCTACGAGCAGTACTTC	CASSGAGTGAYEQYF
-	TRBV27	-	TRBJ1-4	TGTGCCAGCTCGCCCTGGGGGGGCTCGGCTAATGAAAAACTGTTTTTT	CASSPWGGSANEKLFF
-	TRBV5-1	few	TRBJ2-2	TGCGCCAGCAGCCGTCTAGCAACCTTCGGGGAGCTGTTTTTT	CASSRLATFGELFF
TRBD1	TRBV7-6	-	TRBJ2-2	TGTGCCAGCAGCCCAGAGACAGGGGCTATCGGGGAGCTGTTTTTT	CASSPETGAIGELFF
-	TRBV7-8	-	TRBJ1-5	TGTGCCAGCAGCGGAAGAGGGGATCAGCCCCAGCATTTT	CASSGRGDQPQHF
-	TRBV6-5	-	TRBJ1-2	TGTGCCAGCAGGCAGTCCAACTATGGCTACACCTTC	CASRQSNYGYTF
TRBD1	TRBV5-6	-	TRBJ2-7	TGTGCCAGCAGCTTGGTCGGGACAGGTCCCTACGAGCAGTACTTC	CASSLVGTGPYEQYF
TRBD1	TRBV29-1	-	TRBJ1-2	TGCAGCGTTGGGGCCCAGGGGGTTGGTGGCTACACCTTC	CSVGAQGVGGYTF
-	TRBV19	once	TRBJ2-7	TGTGCCAGTAGTATAACGTGGCAGGGAGCCTACGAGCAGTACTTC	CASSITWQGAYEQYF
TRBD1	TRBV5-6	-	TRBJ1-6	TGTGCCAGCAGCGCGCGACAGGGACGTTCACCCCTCCACTTT	CASSARQGRSPLHF
-	TRBV27	-	TRBJ2-7	TGTGCCAGCAGTTTAGGGGGCTCCCCCTACGAGCAGTACTTC	CASSLGGSPYEQYF